The next 2 T cell receptor beta chains were all read from a single sample in a study of OX40 agonist ivuxolimab in advanced cancers. Some clones are missing from TCRdb's copy, which holds only in-frame ones; the method was immunoSEQ multiplex PCR. The sample lists fewer than 90,000 clones; about 85% were seen once. This sample comprised CD4+ or CD8+ T cells sorted from blood, obtained in a trial of the OX40 agonist ivuxolimab. Receptors were obtained from an adult with an advanced solid tumor such as melanoma, head and neck, liver or kidney cancer.

This chain joins TRBV12-5 and TRBJ1-3; D call uncertain. The CDR3 totals 18 residues. The germline V gene has CDR1 LGHNT and CDR2 FRNRAP. The germline V and J ends were trimmed by 0 bases and 0 bases, with 15 bases remaining between them. DNA of the CDR3: TGTGCTAGTGGTTTGGTAGTTAGTCCGACCGTCTCTGGAAACACCATATATTTT. Protein sequence: CASGLVVSPTVSGNTIYF.

The genes are TRBV7-3 and TRBJ2-1; 7 nucleotides match TRBD1. CDR1 is SGHTA, CDR2 FQGTGA, per germline. This CDR3 spans 13 amino acids. Germline trimming cut 5 bases from V and 8 bases from J; bases unmatched to any gene: 6. The CDR3 sequence is CASSNPGGHEQFF. In nucleotides, the CDR3 is TGTGCCAGCAGCAACCCAGGGGGACATGAGCAGTTCTTC.